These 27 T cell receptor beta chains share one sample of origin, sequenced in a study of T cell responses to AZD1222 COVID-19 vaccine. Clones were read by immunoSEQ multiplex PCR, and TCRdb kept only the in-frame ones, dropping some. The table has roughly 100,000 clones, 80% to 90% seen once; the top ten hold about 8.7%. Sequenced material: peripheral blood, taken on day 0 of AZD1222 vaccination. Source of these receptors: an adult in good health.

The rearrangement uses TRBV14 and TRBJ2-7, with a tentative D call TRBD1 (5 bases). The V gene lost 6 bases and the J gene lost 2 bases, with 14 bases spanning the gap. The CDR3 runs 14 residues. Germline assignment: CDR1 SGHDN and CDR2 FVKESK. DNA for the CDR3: TGTGCCAGCAGTCGACAGAGCCCACCCTACGAGCAGTACTTC. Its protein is CASSRQSPPYEQYF.

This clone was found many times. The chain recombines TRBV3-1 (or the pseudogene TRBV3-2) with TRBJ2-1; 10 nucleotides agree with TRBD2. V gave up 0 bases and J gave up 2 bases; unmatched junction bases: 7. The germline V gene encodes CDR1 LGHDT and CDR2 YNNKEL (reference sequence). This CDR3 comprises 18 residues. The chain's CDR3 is CASSQDLASGSTYNEQFF. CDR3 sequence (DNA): TGTGCCAGCAGCCAAGATCTGGCTAGCGGGAGTACCTACAATGAGCAGTTCTTC.

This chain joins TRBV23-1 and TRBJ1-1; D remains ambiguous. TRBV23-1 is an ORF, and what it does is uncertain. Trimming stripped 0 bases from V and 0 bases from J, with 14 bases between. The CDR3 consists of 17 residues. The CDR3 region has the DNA TGCGCCAGCAGTCAATCGAAGCAGGTTCAGATGAACACTGAAGCTTTCTTT. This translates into CASSQSKQVQMNTEAFF.

CDR3 loop: CASSQNGYNSPLHF. The DNA of the CDR3 is TGTGCCAGCAGCCAGAACGGGTATAATTCACCCCTCCACTTT. The rearrangement joins TRBV14 to TRBJ1-6; no reliable D call. This CDR3 spans 14 amino acids. Trimming removed 3 bases at V and 4 bases at J, with 7 bases between. Germline V CDR1 and CDR2: SGHDN, FVKESK.

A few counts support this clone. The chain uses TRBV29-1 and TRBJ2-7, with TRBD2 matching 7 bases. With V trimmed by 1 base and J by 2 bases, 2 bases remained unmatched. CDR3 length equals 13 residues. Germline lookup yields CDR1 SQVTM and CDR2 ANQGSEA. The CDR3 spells CSVEGGRAYEQYF. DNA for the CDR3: TGCAGCGTTGAAGGCGGGAGAGCCTACGAGCAGTACTTC.

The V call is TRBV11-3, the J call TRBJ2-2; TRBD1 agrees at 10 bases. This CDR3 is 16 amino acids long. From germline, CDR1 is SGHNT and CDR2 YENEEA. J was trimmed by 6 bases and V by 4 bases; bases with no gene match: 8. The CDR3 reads CASSYSGTGESGELFF. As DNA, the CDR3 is TGTGCCAGCAGCTACTCCGGGACAGGGGAATCCGGGGAGCTGTTTTTT.

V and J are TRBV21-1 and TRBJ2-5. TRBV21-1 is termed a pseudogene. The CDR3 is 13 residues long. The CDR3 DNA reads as TGTGCCAGCAGCACCTCAAGACGGGAGACCCAGTACTTC. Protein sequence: CASSTSRRETQYF.

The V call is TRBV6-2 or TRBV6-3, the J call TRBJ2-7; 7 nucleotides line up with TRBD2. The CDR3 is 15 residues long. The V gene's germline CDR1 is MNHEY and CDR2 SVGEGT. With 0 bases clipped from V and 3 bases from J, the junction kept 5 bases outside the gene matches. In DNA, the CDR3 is TGTGCCAGCAGTTACTCGGGGCGGGGGTACTACGAGCAGTACTTC. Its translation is CASSYSGRGYYEQYF.

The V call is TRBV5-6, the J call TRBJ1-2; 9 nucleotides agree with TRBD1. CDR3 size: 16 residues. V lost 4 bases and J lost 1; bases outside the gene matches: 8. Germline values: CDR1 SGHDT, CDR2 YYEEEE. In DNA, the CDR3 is TGTGCCAGCAGCCGCGCGGACAGGGGATTTAACTATGGCTACACCTTC. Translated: CASSRADRGFNYGYTF.

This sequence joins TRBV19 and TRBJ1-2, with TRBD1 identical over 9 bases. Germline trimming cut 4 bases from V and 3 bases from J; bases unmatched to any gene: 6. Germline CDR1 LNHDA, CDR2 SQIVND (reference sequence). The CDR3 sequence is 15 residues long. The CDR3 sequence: CASSTTGGADYGYTF. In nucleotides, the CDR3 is TGTGCCAGTAGTACCACAGGGGGCGCTGACTATGGCTACACCTTC.

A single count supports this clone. The CDR3: CASSPGIYEQYF. In DNA form, the CDR3 reads TGTGCCAGCAGTCCAGGGATCTACGAGCAGTACTTC. The rearrangement joins TRBV27 to TRBJ2-7, with TRBD1 as a possible D gene (5 bases). The V gene's germline CDR1 is MNHEY and CDR2 SMNVEV (reference sequence). This CDR3 is built from 12 residues. Trimming took off 5 bases at V and 3 bases at J, with 8 bases between the two ends.

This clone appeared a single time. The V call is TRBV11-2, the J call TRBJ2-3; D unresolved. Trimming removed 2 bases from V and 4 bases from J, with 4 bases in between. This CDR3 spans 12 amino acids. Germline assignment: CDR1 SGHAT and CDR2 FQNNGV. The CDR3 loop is CASSLPPDTQYF. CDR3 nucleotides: TGTGCCAGCAGCTTACCTCCAGATACGCAGTATTTT.

The CDR3 is CASSQEPLGAYEQYF. The CDR3 nucleotides read TGCGCCAGCAGCCAAGAACCACTGGGCGCCTACGAGCAGTACTTC. The chain has TRBV4-3 and TRBJ2-7, with no clear D. V lost 0 bases and J 2 bases, leaving 11 bases between the germline ends. Germline V CDR1 and CDR2: LGHNA, YSLEER. The CDR3 contains 15 residues.

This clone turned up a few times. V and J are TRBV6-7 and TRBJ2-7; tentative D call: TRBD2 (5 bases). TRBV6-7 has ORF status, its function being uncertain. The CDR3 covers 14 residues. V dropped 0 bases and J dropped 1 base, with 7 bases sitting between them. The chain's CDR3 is CASSYSGLSYEQYF. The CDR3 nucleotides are TGTGCCAGCAGTTACTCCGGACTTTCCTACGAGCAGTACTTC.

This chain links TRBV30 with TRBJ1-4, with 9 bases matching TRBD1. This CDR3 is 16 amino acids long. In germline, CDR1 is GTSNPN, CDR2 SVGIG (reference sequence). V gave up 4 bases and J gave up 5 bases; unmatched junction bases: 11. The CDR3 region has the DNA TGTGCCTGGACCCGCGGACAGGGGCCTACGAATGAAAAACTGTTTTTT. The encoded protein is CAWTRGQGPTNEKLFF.

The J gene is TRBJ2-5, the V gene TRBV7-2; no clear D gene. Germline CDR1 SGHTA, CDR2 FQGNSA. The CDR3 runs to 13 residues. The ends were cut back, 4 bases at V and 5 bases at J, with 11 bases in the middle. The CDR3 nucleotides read TGTGCCAGCAGCTCCGACCGTGGGGAGACCCAGTACTTC. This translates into CASSSDRGETQYF.

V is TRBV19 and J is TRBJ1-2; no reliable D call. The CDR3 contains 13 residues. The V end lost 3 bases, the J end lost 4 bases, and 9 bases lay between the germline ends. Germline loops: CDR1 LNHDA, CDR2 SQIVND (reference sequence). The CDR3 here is CASSIGHIYGYTF. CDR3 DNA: TGTGCCAGTAGTATCGGGCACATCTATGGCTACACCTTC.

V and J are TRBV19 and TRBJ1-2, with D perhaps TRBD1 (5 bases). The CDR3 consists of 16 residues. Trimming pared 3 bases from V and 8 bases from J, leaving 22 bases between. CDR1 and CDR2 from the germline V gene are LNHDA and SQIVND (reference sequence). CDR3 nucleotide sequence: TGTGCCAGTAGTATCCCAGTGGACATCACCGCCAGAGGCTACACCTTC. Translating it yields CASSIPVDITARGYTF.

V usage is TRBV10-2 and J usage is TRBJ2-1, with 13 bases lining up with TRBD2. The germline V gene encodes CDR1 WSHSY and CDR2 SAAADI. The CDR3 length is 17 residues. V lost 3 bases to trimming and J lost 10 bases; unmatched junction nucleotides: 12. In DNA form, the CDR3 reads TGCGCCAGCAGTGACTTAACTGGACTAGCGGGAGTTCGGGAGCAGTTCTTC. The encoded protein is CASSDLTGLAGVREQFF.

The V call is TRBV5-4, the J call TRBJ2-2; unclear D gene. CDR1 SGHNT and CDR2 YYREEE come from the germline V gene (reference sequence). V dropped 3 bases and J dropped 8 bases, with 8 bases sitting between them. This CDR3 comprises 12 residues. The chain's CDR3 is CASSSRWGELFF. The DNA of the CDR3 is TGTGCCAGCAGCTCCCGTTGGGGGGAGCTGTTTTTT.

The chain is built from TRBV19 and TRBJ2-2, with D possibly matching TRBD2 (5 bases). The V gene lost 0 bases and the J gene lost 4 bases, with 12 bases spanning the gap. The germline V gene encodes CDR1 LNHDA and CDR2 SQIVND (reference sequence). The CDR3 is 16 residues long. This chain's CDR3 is CASSIDPGGPTGELFF. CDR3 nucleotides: TGTGCCAGTAGTATAGACCCCGGCGGGCCCACCGGGGAGCTGTTTTTT.

This chain's CDR3 is CASSYGGGNQPQHF. The CDR3 nucleotides are TGTGCCAGCAGTTATGGGGGAGGCAATCAGCCCCAGCATTTT. The rearrangement joins TRBV6-5 to TRBJ1-5; tentative D call: TRBD1 (5 bases). This CDR3 comprises 14 residues. From germline, CDR1 is MNHEY and CDR2 SVGAGI. V lost 3 bases to trimming and J lost 2 bases, with 8 bases between them.

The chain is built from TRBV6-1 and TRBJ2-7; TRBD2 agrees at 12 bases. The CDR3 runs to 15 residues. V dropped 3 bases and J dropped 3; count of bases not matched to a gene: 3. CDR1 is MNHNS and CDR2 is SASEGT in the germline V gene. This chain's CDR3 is CASSDPSGRDYEQYF. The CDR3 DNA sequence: TGTGCCAGCAGTGACCCTAGCGGGAGGGACTACGAGCAGTACTTC.

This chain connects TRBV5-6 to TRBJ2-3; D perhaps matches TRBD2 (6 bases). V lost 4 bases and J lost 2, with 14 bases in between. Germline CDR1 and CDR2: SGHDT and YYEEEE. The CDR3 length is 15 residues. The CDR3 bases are TGTGCCAGCAGCCCCGGGACTCACTACACAGATACGCAGTATTTT. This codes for CASSPGTHYTDTQYF.

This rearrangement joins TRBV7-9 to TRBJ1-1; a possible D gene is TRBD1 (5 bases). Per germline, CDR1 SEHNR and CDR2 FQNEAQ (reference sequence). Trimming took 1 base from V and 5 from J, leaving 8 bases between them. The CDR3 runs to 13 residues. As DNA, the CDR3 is TGTGCCAGCAGCTTAGGGGGCGGGACTGAAGCTTTCTTT. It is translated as CASSLGGGTEAFF.

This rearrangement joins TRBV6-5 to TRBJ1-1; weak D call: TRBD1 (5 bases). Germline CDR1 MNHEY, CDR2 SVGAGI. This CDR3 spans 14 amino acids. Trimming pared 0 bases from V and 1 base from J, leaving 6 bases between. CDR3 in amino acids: CASSYSGENTEAFF. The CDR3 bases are TGTGCCAGCAGTTACTCGGGGGAGAACACTGAAGCTTTCTTT.

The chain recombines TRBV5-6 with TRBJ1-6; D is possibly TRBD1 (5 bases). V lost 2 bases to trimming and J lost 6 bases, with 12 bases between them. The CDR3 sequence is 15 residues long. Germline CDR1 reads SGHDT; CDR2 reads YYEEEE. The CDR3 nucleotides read TGTGCCAGCAGCTTCGGGGGAGTCGGTAATTCACCCCTCCACTTT. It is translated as CASSFGGVGNSPLHF.